This record concerns one T cell receptor (beta chain) sequence. The antigen remains undetermined. The ends lost 3 bases at V and 8 bases at J; junction bases unmatched: 12. The CDR3 extends over 16 amino acids. Germline CDR1 SGHAT, CDR2 FQNNGV. The data stem from a study of radiotherapy plus CTLA-4 blockade in lung cancer. As for the study in general: With 31% of patients having disease control, objective responses were seen in under 20%.

Data came from immunoSEQ multiplex PCR; TCRdb stores just in-frame clones and leaves some out. The data show a few thousand clones, with 84% seen just once and roughly 4.7% held by the top ten. In chemo-refractory metastatic non-small-cell lung cancer, patients got ipilimumab CTLA-4 blockade together with focal radiation. Study outcomes and limitations: The study found tumor-derived TCR clones expanded in blood after radiotherapy plus ipilimumab. It was early blood T cell clone dynamics, with interferon-beta, that reportedly best predicted response.

The material sequenced was tumor tissue, taken from a patient treated with radiotherapy plus ipilimumab. This TCR came from a human donor with non-small cell lung cancer that progressed on radiotherapy plus ipilimumab. The rearrangement joins TRBV11-2 to TRBJ2-1, with 8 positions matching TRBD2. The chain's CDR3 is CASSFFFRGGHDEQFF. The CDR3 DNA reads TGTGCCAGCAGCTTTTTCTTTCGGGGGGGCCACGATGAGCAGTTCTTC.